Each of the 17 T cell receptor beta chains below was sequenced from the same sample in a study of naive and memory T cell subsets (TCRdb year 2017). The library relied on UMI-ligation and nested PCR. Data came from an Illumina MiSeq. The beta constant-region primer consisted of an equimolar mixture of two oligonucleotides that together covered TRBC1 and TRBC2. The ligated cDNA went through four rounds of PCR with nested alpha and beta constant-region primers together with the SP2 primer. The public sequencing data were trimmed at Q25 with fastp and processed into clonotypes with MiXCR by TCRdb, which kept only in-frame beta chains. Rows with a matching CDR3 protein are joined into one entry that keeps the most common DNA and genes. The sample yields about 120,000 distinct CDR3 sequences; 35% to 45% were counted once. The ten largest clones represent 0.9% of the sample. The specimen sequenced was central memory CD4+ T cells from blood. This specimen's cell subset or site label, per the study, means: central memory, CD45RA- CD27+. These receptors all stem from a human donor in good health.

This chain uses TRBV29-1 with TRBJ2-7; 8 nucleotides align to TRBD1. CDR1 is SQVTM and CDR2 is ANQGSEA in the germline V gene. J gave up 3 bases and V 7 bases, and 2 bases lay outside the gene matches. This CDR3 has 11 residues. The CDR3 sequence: CSATGGYEQYF. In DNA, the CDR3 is TGCAGCGCAACAGGGGGCTACGAGCAGTACTTC.

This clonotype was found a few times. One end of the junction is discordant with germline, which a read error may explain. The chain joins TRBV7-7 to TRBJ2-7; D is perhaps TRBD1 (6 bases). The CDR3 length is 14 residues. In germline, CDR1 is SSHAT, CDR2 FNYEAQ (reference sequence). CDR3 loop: CASSLDSVSYEQYF. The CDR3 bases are TGTGCTAGCAGTTTGGACAGTGTCTCCTACGAGCAGTACTTC.

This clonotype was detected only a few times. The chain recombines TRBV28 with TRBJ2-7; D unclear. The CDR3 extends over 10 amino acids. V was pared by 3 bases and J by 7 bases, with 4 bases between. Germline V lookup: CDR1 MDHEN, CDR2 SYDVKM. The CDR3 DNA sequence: TGTGCCAGCAGTTTGCAGGAGCAGTACTTC. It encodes CASSLQEQYF.

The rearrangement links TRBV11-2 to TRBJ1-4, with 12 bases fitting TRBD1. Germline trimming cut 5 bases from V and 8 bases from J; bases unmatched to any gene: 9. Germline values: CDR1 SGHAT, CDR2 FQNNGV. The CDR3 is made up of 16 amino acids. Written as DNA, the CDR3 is TGTGCCAGCAGCAGGGGACAGGGGGCGGGAAAGGAAAAACTGTTTTTT. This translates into CASSRGQGAGKEKLFF.

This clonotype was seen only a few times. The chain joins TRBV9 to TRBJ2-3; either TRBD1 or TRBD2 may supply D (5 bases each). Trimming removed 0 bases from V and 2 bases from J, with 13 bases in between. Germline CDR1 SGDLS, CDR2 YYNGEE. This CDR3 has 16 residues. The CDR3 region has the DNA TGTGCCAGCAGCGTAGGGGGGTGGACCTACACAGATACGCAGTATTTT. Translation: CASSVGGWTYTDTQYF.

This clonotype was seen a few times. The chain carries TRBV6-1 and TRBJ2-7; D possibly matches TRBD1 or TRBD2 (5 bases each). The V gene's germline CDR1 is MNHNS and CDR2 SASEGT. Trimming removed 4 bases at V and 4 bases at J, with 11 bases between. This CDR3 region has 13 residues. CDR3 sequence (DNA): TGTGCCAGCAGTGGGGACCGAGCGTACGAGCAGTACTTC. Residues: CASSGDRAYEQYF.

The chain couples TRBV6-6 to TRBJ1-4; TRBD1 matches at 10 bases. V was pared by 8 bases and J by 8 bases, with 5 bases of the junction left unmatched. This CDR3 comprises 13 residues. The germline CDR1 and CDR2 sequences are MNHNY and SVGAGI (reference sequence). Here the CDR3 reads CASSGTGEEKLFF. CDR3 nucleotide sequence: TGTGCCAGCTCCGGGACAGGGGAAGAAAAACTGTTTTTT.

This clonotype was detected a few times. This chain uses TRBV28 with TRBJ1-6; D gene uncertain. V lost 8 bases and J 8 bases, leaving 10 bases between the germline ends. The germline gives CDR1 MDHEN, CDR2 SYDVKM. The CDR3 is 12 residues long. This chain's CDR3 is CASFESDSPLHF. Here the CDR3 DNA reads TGTGCCAGCTTCGAGTCGGATTCACCCCTCCACTTT.

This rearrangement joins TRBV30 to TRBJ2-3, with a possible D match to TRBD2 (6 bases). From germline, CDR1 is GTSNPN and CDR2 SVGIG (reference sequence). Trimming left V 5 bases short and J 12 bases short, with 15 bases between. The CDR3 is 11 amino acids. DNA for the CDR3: TGTGCCTGGGCACTGGGAGGTCACCAGTATTTT. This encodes CAWALGGHQYF.

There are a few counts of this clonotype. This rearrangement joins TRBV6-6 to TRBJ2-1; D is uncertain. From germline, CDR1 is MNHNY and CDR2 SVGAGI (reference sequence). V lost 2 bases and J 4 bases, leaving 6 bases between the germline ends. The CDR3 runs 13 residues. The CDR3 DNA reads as TGTGCCAGCAGTTACAGCAGATACAATGAGCAGTTCTTC. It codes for CASSYSRYNEQFF.

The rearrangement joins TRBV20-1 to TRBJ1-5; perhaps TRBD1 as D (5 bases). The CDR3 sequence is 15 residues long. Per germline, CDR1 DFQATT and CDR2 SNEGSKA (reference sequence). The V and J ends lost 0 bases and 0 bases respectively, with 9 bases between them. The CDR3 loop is CSAREARDSNQPQHF. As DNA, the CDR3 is TGCAGTGCTAGAGAGGCCAGGGATAGCAATCAGCCCCAGCATTTT.

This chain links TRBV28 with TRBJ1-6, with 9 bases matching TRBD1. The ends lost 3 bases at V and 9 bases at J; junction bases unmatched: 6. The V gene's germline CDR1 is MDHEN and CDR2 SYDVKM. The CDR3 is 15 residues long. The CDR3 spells CASSFGGTGLSPLHF. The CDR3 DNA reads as TGTGCCAGCAGTTTCGGTGGGACAGGGCTTTCACCCCTCCACTTT.

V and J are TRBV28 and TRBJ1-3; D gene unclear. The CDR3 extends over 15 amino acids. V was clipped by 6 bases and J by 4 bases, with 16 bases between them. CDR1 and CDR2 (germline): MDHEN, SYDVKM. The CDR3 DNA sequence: TGTGCCAGCAGCCCACCCCTACTTACGGGAAACACCATATATTTT. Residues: CASSPPLLTGNTIYF.

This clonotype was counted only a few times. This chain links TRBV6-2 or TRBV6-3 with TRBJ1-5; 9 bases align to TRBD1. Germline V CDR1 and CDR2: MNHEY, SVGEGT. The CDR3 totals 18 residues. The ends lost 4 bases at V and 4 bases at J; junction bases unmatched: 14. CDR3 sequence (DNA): TGTGCCAGCAGTTCGGTGAAACACCGGGACAGGGCAAATCAGCCCCAGCATTTT. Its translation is CASSSVKHRDRANQPQHF.

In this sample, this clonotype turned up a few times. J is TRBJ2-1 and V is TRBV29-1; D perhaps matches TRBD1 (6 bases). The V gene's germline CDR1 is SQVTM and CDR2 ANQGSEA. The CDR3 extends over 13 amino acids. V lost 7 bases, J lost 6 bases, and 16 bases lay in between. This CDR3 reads CSERQVAGNEQFF. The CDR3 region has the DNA TGCAGCGAAAGACAGGTGGCGGGCAATGAGCAGTTCTTC.

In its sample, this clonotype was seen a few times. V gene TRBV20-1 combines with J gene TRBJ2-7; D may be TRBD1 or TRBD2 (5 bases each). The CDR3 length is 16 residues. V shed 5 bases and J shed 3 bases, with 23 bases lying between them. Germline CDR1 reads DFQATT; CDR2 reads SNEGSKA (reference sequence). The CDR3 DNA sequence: TGCAGTGCTCCCCGCGCCGGTGGGGGTGTCATCTACGAGCAGTACTTC. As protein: CSAPRAGGGVIYEQYF.

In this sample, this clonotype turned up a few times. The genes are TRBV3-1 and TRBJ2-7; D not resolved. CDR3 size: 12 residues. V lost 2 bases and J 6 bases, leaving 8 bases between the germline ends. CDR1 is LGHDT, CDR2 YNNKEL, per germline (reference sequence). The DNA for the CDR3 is TGTGCCAGCAGCCAAAACGGCGGCGAGCAGTACTTC. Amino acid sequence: CASSQNGGEQYF.